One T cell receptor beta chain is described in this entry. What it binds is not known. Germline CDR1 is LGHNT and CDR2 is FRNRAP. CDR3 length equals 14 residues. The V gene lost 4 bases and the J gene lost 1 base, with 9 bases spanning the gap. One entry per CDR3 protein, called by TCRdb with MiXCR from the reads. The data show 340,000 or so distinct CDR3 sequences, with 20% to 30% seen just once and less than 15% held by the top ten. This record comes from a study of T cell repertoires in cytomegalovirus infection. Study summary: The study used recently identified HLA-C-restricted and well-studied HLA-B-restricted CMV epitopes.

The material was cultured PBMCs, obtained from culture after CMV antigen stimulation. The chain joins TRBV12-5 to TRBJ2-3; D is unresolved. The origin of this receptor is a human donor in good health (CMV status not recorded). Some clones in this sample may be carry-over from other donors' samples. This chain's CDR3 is CASGSPGRTDTQYF. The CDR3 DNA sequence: TGTGCTAGTGGTTCTCCGGGCCGCACAGATACGCAGTATTTT.